These 15 T cell receptor beta chains came from one sample sequenced in a study of blood T cells in healthy people across ages. The use of a sample-barcoded 5' primer and a J-beta primer mix characterized a second PCR of about 7 to 12 cycles. TCRdb itself ran the 5' RACE reads through MiXCR, one entry per CDR3 protein. This table holds more than 750,000 distinct CDR3 sequences, about 29% found once. A further study also used this sample, focusing on T cells of mothers and their children.

Sequenced: blood. Receptors originate from a woman between 40 and 55 years old in good health.

The genes are TRBV12-3 or TRBV12-4 and TRBJ1-5; 9 positions agree with TRBD1. The CDR3 has 16 amino acids. The ends lost 3 bases at V and 2 bases at J; junction bases unmatched: 5. DNA for the CDR3: TGTGCCAGCAGTTTCACAGGGGGCCCTGGCAATCAGCCCCAGCATTTT. This sequence encodes CASSFTGGPGNQPQHF.

As regards this clonotype: The germline gene is not matched at one end of the junction; a read error may be the cause. The V call is TRBV2, the J call TRBJ1-2, with 7 bases lining up with TRBD1. The CDR3 spans 14 residues. Germline values: CDR1 SNHLY, CDR2 FYNNEI. In DNA, the CDR3 is TGTGCCAGCAGTGACCAGGGGGTTAACTATGGCTACATCTTC. The encoded protein is CASSDQGVNYGYIF.

V usage is TRBV28 and J usage is TRBJ2-3; D unresolved. V lost 11 bases and J lost 7, with 13 bases in between. The CDR3 length is 11 residues. Germline V CDR1 and CDR2: MDHEN, SYDVKM. The CDR3: CARRPRYTQYF. CDR3 in DNA: TGTGCCCGGCGACCGAGATATACGCAGTATTTT.

A note on this clonotype: A read error may be the cause here, since a much bigger clone is one base away. CDR3 nucleotides: TGTGTCAGCAGCTCAGACCTTAACTATGGCTACACCTTC. Protein: CVSSSDLNYGYTF. The V and J genes are TRBV5-6 and TRBJ1-2; D call uncertain. The CDR3 loop spans 13 amino acids. Germline V gives CDR1 SGHDT, CDR2 YYEEEE.

The table lists this clonotype with many counts. V usage is TRBV29-1 and J usage is TRBJ2-1; no clear D gene. The CDR3 runs 15 residues. Germline lookup yields CDR1 SQVTM and CDR2 ANQGSEA. Trimming took 2 bases from V and 6 from J, leaving 17 bases between them. This CDR3 is CSVEPRPGLVNEQFF. CDR3 in DNA: TGCAGCGTTGAACCTCGCCCGGGTCTGGTCAATGAGCAGTTCTTC.

This clonotype has at least ten counts. V is TRBV9 and J is TRBJ1-2; 10 bases map to TRBD1. V gave up 2 bases and J gave up 1 base; unmatched junction bases: 5. The CDR3 is made up of 16 amino acids. Germline lookup yields CDR1 SGDLS and CDR2 YYNGEE. CDR3 DNA sequence: TGTGCCAGCAGCGTGGACAGGGGGGCATTTAACTATGGCTACACCTTC. Amino acids: CASSVDRGAFNYGYTF.

This clonotype was recorded many times. The rearrangement uses TRBV2 and TRBJ2-5; D remains unclear. Germline V gives CDR1 SNHLY, CDR2 FYNNEI. V was shortened by 6 bases and J by 5 bases, with 10 bases between the two germline ends. This CDR3 contains 12 residues. Here the CDR3 reads CASRELAETQYF. Here the CDR3 DNA reads TGTGCCAGCAGGGAACTCGCGGAGACCCAGTACTTC.

This clonotype was found a few times. The chain couples TRBV7-9 to TRBJ2-5, with D perhaps given as TRBD1 or TRBD2 (6 bases each). The J call is uncertain, as TRBJ2-7 better fits the DNA end. The CDR3 sequence is 13 residues long. CDR1 is SEHNR and CDR2 is FQNEAQ in the germline V gene (reference sequence). This chain's CDR3 is CASSEGGGGEQYF. For the CDR3, the DNA is TGTGCCAGCAGCGAGGGGGGCGGTGGCGAGCAGTACTTC.

This chain uses TRBV13 with TRBJ1-2, with D possibly TRBD1 on 6 matching bases. This CDR3 contains 16 residues. Trimming cost V 4 bases and J 2 bases, with 17 bases left between them. Per germline, CDR1 PRHDT and CDR2 FYEKMQ (reference sequence). The CDR3 here is CASSSRTEVANYGYTF. DNA for the CDR3: TGTGCCAGCAGCTCCAGGACAGAGGTGGCCAACTATGGCTACACCTTC.

This clonotype showed up just a few times. A much larger clonotype is one base distant, so this may be a read error. The V gene is TRBV29-1, the J gene TRBJ2-7, with a weak D call TRBD1 (7 bases). The germline V gene has CDR1 SQVTM and CDR2 ANQGSEA. With 7 bases removed from V and 1 base from J, the gap between germline ends came to 11 bases. This CDR3 has 12 amino acids. CDR3 nucleotide sequence: TGCAGCGGGGGGGACAGTTCCTACGAGCAGTACTTC. Translated: CSGGDSSYEQYF.

This clonotype came up many times. The chain is built from TRBV6-1 and TRBJ2-7; D ambiguous. The CDR3 covers 10 residues. Germline CDR1 reads MNHNS; CDR2 reads SASEGT. V dropped 6 bases and J dropped 4 bases, with 4 bases sitting between them. The CDR3 region has the DNA TGTGCCAGCAGAGATTACGAGCAGTACTTC. This encodes CASRDYEQYF.

There are a few counts of this clonotype. The chain employs TRBV5-1 and TRBJ2-5; TRBD1 aligns across 7 bases. The germline V gene encodes CDR1 SGHRS and CDR2 YFSETQ. This CDR3 is built from 14 residues. V was pared by 4 bases and J by 2 bases, with 5 bases of the junction left unmatched. The CDR3 DNA is TGCGCCAGCAGCAATCAGGGGGTTCAAGAGACCCAGTACTTC. Protein sequence: CASSNQGVQETQYF.

With regard to this clonotype: A junction end diverges from the germline sequence, so it may reflect a read error. The CDR3 DNA sequence: TGTGCCAGCTCACCTCCGACAGGGAGGAACGCTGAAGCTTTCTTT. It yields the protein CASSPPTGRNAEAFF. This rearrangement joins TRBV18 to TRBJ1-1; 7 bases fit TRBD1. Germline assignment: CDR1 KGHSH and CDR2 LQKENI. CDR3 length: 15 residues. The full variable domain, rest sourced from reference TRBV18 and TRBJ1-1, is NAGVMQNPRHLVRRRGQEARLRCSPMKGHSHVYWYRQLPEEGLKFMVYLQKENIIDESGMPKERFSAEFPKEGPSILRIQQVVRGDSAAYFCASSPPTGRNAEAFFGQGTRLTVV.

The chain links TRBV12-3 or TRBV12-4 to TRBJ2-3; D could derive from TRBD1 or TRBD2 (5 bases each). V was shortened by 3 bases and J by 0 bases, with 10 bases between the two germline ends. CDR3 length equals 15 residues. The CDR3 DNA reads as TGTGCCAGCAGTTTCGGGACCTATAGCACAGATACGCAGTATTTT. Its translation: CASSFGTYSTDTQYF.

Details on this clonotype: A read error may be the cause here, since a much bigger clone is one base away. V is TRBV20-1 and J is TRBJ2-5; D possibly matches TRBD1 or TRBD2 (6 bases each). Germline-derived CDR1 and CDR2 are DFQATT and SNEGSKA (reference sequence). This CDR3 spans 13 amino acids. The CDR3 spells CSTRGGFQETQYF. The CDR3 nucleotides are TGCAGTACTAGAGGGGGGTTCCAAGAGACCCAGTACTTC.